Detailed here is one T cell receptor (beta chain). Its antigen remains unidentified. Base qualities are not at hand, and no much larger clone is one base apart. The protocol used for the library was the immunoSEQ multiplex PCR assay. The paper's processing steps were these. Shannon entropy, which takes clonal size distribution into account, was used to quantify repertoire diversity. The Gini-Simpson index (Simpson_1-D) served as the measure of how unequally clonotypes were distributed. The table comes from immuneACCESS by way of TCRdb, which keeps in-frame sequences with V and J called. Part of the clones is missing from these tables; in studies checked, under half for an unresolved V gene and the rest for unknown reasons. The DNA gave D and trimming, while V, J and clone size come from that table. Within this sample are roughly 9,100 clones, with about 89% of them counted one time only. The ten largest clones capture roughly 2.7% of the sample.

CDR1 and CDR2 were assigned from the germline V gene as MDHEN and SYDVKM. V is reduced by 1 base and J by 2 bases, leaving a spacing of 11 bases between them. From cysteine to phenylalanine, the CDR3 is 15 amino acids long. Only the CDR3 part of the read is kept: 45 bases, read in frame from the first base. This sample was included in a study of stem cell transplantation in POMP-related autoinflammatory disease (dated by TCRdb to the early 2020s). Describing the broader study: It was hypothesized that MHC class I-dependent CD8+ T-cell differentiation and positive selection are impaired by defective thymoproteasomes, resulting in skewing of the TRB repertoire. The effect of POMP deficiency on T-cell receptor beta repertoire diversity and CDR3 characteristics was assessed using high-throughput TRB sequencing. Prior to transplant, the patients had CD4+ naive T-cell skewing, low CD8+ T-cell proportions, and decreased T-cell cytokine secretion. On the study overall, not on this receptor specifically: In PRAID patients, the trend toward lower diversity and increased clonality reached statistical significance only for regulatory T cells. PRAID patients trended toward lower TRB diversity and higher clonality across all analyzed T-cell subsets. PRAID patients showed a restricted number of unique TRB V-J gene pairings.

The time point label, read with the paper, signifies: before hematopoietic stem cell transplant. PRAID featured prominent immunodeficiency alongside autoinflammation. Prior to TRB sequencing, T-cell subsets (conventional T cells, CD8+ T cells, regulatory T cells, T follicular helper cells) were sorted. The rearranged chain carries TRBV28 and TRBJ2-5; a weak D assignment points to TRBD2 (6 bases agree). Sample: CD8+ T cells from PBMCs, taken before stem cell transplantation. The TCR originated in a human donor with POMP-related autoinflammation and immune dysregulation (PRAID). The CDR3 reads as follows: CASSLYLSGQETQYF. The DNA sequence follows: TGTGCCAGCAGTTTATATCTTAGCGGACAAGAGACCCAGTACTTC.